This T cell receptor beta chain was identified during a study of early stage breast cancer tumors. Study conclusions and caveats: Tumor and normal breast were distinguished via blood comparison in about 90% of the 16 patients. Unsorted bulk genomic DNA sequencing lacked pairing and functional marker data.

The CDR3 is 13 amino acids. The germline CDR1 and CDR2 sequences are SGHTA and FQGNSA. The V gene end was trimmed by 5 bases and the J gene end by 5 bases; junction bases not matched to a gene: 5. The table came from immunoSEQ multiplex PCR; TCRdb's copy has only in-frame clones and leaves some out. This table has approximately 30,000 clones, 80% appearing once. Turning to this clone: Its target is unknown.

V and J are TRBV7-2 and TRBJ2-5; 7 bases fit TRBD2. The TCR sequence derives from a person in their sixties or seventies with breast cancer. Source material: blood. CDR3 DNA sequence: TGTGCCAGCAGCCGCAACGGGGGGGAGACCCAGTACTTC. Amino acids: CASSRNGGETQYF.